The rows below give T cell receptor beta chains drawn from one sample of a study of cytomegalovirus exposure and HLA in healthy donors. Produced via immunoSEQ multiplex PCR; TCRdb's table is partial and in-frame only. Among about 91,000 clones, about 68% were seen once, and the ten largest hold 2.3%. Sequencing used PBMCs. These TCRs come from a human donor in good health. Each CDR3 is given with its conserved first and last residue. Fields, in order: D gene, V gene, clone size, J gene, CDR3 protein, CDR3 DNA. The D gene is left open where the match is weak. Some rows have no size entry. The others give once, few or many, or a class for an expanded clone.

d_gene: NA; v_gene: TRBV2; abundance: NA; j_gene: TRBJ1-2; CDR3aa: CASTLLRQENGYTF; CDR3nt: TGTGCCAGCACGCTTTTAAGACAGGAGAATGGCTACACCTTC
d_gene: TRBD2; v_gene: TRBV11-1; abundance: NA; j_gene: TRBJ2-5; CDR3aa: CASSLVAGITQETQYF; CDR3nt: TGTGCCAGCAGCCTCGTAGCGGGGATCACCCAAGAGACCCAGTACTTC
d_gene: TRBD1; v_gene: TRBV5-1; abundance: NA; j_gene: TRBJ2-7; CDR3aa: CASSQGDGYSYEQYF; CDR3nt: TGCGCCAGCAGCCAGGGGGACGGTTACTCCTACGAGCAGTACTTC
d_gene: TRBD2; v_gene: TRBV7-3; abundance: NA; j_gene: TRBJ2-5; CDR3aa: CASSSDPLAGGQETQYF; CDR3nt: TGTGCCAGCAGCTCAGATCCTTTAGCGGGGGGGCAAGAGACCCAGTACTTC
d_gene: NA; v_gene: TRBV11-3; abundance: NA; j_gene: TRBJ2-7; CDR3aa: CASSLGRRGEQYF; CDR3nt: TGTGCCAGCAGCTTAGGCCGCAGGGGCGAGCAGTACTTC
d_gene: NA; v_gene: TRBV6-6; abundance: NA; j_gene: TRBJ2-5; CDR3aa: CASSYGPAGETQYF; CDR3nt: TGTGCCAGCAGTTACGGTCCCGCAGGAGAGACCCAGTACTTC
d_gene: TRBD2; v_gene: TRBV6-5; abundance: few; j_gene: TRBJ2-3; CDR3aa: CASSPRLAGADTQYF; CDR3nt: TGTGCCAGCAGTCCGAGACTAGCGGGGGCTGATACGCAGTATTTT
d_gene: NA; v_gene: TRBV19; abundance: NA; j_gene: TRBJ1-2; CDR3aa: CASTATGSSGYTF; CDR3nt: TGTGCCAGTACCGCCACAGGGTCTTCTGGCTACACCTTC
d_gene: NA; v_gene: TRBV4-2; abundance: NA; j_gene: TRBJ1-2; CDR3aa: CASSQDMGSASYGYTF; CDR3nt: TGTGCCAGCAGCCAAGATATGGGGAGCGCTAGCTATGGCTACACCTTC
d_gene: NA; v_gene: TRBV11-2; abundance: NA; j_gene: TRBJ1-2; CDR3aa: CASSLDLSGRNYGYTF; CDR3nt: TGTGCCAGCAGCTTAGATCTAAGCGGCAGGAACTATGGCTACACCTTC
d_gene: TRBD2; v_gene: TRBV19; abundance: NA; j_gene: TRBJ2-7; CDR3aa: CASRLAGDTYEQYF; CDR3nt: TGTGCCAGTAGACTAGCGGGGGACACCTACGAGCAGTACTTC
d_gene: TRBD1; v_gene: TRBV5-1; abundance: few; j_gene: TRBJ1-2; CDR3aa: CASSWGQGYGYTF; CDR3nt: TGCGCCAGCAGCTGGGGACAGGGGTATGGCTACACCTTC
d_gene: NA; v_gene: TRBV7-9; abundance: NA; j_gene: TRBJ2-7; CDR3aa: CASSLGGEQPAYEQYF; CDR3nt: TGTGCCAGCAGCTTAGGCGGGGAACAGCCTGCTTACGAGCAGTACTTC
d_gene: NA; v_gene: TRBV5-5; abundance: NA; j_gene: TRBJ2-1; CDR3aa: CASSLTGWRNEQFF; CDR3nt: TGTGCCAGCAGCTTGACCGGGTGGAGAAATGAGCAGTTCTTC
d_gene: TRBD1; v_gene: TRBV7-9; abundance: NA; j_gene: TRBJ1-2; CDR3aa: CASSYDRAYGYTF; CDR3nt: TGTGCCAGCAGCTACGACAGGGCCTATGGCTACACCTTC
d_gene: TRBD2; v_gene: TRBV7-3; abundance: NA; j_gene: TRBJ2-1; CDR3aa: CASSSDTGGSGGRNEQFF; CDR3nt: TGTGCCAGCAGCTCAGACACAGGCGGAAGCGGGGGACGCAATGAGCAGTTCTTC
d_gene: NA; v_gene: TRBV7-2; abundance: NA; j_gene: TRBJ1-3; CDR3aa: CASSLRSGNTIYF; CDR3nt: TGTGCCAGCAGCTTACGGTCTGGAAACACCATATATTTT
d_gene: TRBD1; v_gene: TRBV18; abundance: NA; j_gene: TRBJ2-3; CDR3aa: CASSPNAGTGRTDTQYF; CDR3nt: TGTGCCAGCTCACCAAACGCCGGGACAGGGCGAACAGATACGCAGTATTTT
d_gene: TRBD1; v_gene: TRBV5-1; abundance: few; j_gene: TRBJ1-1; CDR3aa: CASSGMTGGTEAFF; CDR3nt: TGCGCCAGCAGCGGAATGACAGGGGGCACTGAAGCTTTCTTT
d_gene: NA; v_gene: TRBV5-6; abundance: NA; j_gene: TRBJ1-2; CDR3aa: CASSLGPFRGYGYTF; CDR3nt: TGTGCCAGCAGCTTGGGGCCTTTTCGGGGCTATGGCTACACCTTC
d_gene: TRBD1; v_gene: TRBV6-1; abundance: NA; j_gene: TRBJ1-2; CDR3aa: CASRDRAKVGYTF; CDR3nt: TGTGCCAGCAGGGACAGGGCGAAGGTGGGCTACACCTTC
d_gene: TRBD1; v_gene: TRBV10-3; abundance: NA; j_gene: TRBJ1-1; CDR3aa: CAISAAGGPTRTEAFF; CDR3nt: TGTGCCATCAGTGCGGCAGGGGGCCCGACACGCACTGAAGCTTTCTTT
d_gene: NA; v_gene: TRBV7-2; abundance: NA; j_gene: TRBJ1-1; CDR3aa: CASSLQNRATEAFF; CDR3nt: TGTGCCAGCAGCTTACAAAACAGAGCCACTGAAGCTTTCTTT
d_gene: TRBD2; v_gene: TRBV7-9; abundance: NA; j_gene: TRBJ2-5; CDR3aa: CASSPRSGGAIETQYF; CDR3nt: TGTGCCAGCAGCCCACGCAGCGGGGGGGCCATAGAGACCCAGTACTTC
d_gene: NA; v_gene: TRBV7-2; abundance: NA; j_gene: TRBJ1-6; CDR3aa: CASSLGADSPLHF; CDR3nt: TGTGCCAGCAGCTTAGGCGCGGATTCACCCCTCCACTTT
d_gene: NA; v_gene: TRBV25-1; abundance: NA; j_gene: TRBJ1-2; CDR3aa: CASSGEGRPDGYTF; CDR3nt: TGTGCCAGCAGTGGGGAGGGGCGCCCAGATGGCTACACCTTC
d_gene: NA; v_gene: TRBV5-1; abundance: NA; j_gene: TRBJ1-1; CDR3aa: CASSLGGEAFF; CDR3nt: TGCGCCAGCAGCTTGGGCGGGGAAGCTTTCTTT
d_gene: NA; v_gene: TRBV19; abundance: few; j_gene: TRBJ2-1; CDR3aa: CASSITEVGEQFF; CDR3nt: TGTGCCAGTAGTATAACGGAGGTGGGTGAGCAGTTCTTC
d_gene: NA; v_gene: TRBV7-9; abundance: once; j_gene: TRBJ2-5; CDR3aa: CASSLEVRGVKETQYF; CDR3nt: TGTGCCAGCAGCTTAGAGGTGCGGGGAGTAAAAGAGACCCAGTACTTC
d_gene: NA; v_gene: TRBV7-8; abundance: NA; j_gene: TRBJ2-1; CDR3aa: CASSLAGRYNEQFF; CDR3nt: TGTGCCAGCAGCTTGGCAGGGCGATACAATGAGCAGTTCTTC
d_gene: NA; v_gene: TRBV7-4; abundance: NA; j_gene: TRBJ2-7; CDR3aa: CASSYVPGVYYEQYF; CDR3nt: TGTGCCAGCAGCTACGTACCCGGGGTTTACTACGAGCAGTACTTC
d_gene: NA; v_gene: TRBV5-5; abundance: NA; j_gene: TRBJ2-5; CDR3aa: CASSLLRQETQYF; CDR3nt: TGTGCCAGCAGCTTGTTACGGCAAGAGACCCAGTACTTC
d_gene: TRBD2; v_gene: TRBV19; abundance: NA; j_gene: TRBJ2-7; CDR3aa: CASSIRGGGEQYF; CDR3nt: TGTGCCAGTAGTATCCGGGGGGGCGGCGAGCAGTACTTC
d_gene: TRBD2; v_gene: TRBV5-1; abundance: NA; j_gene: TRBJ2-3; CDR3aa: CASSTDSGGSDTQYF; CDR3nt: TGCGCCAGCAGCACAGATAGCGGGGGATCAGATACGCAGTATTTT
d_gene: TRBD2; v_gene: TRBV6-7; abundance: NA; j_gene: TRBJ2-1; CDR3aa: CASSYSRTSGGGEQFF; CDR3nt: TGTGCCAGCAGTTACTCGAGAACTAGCGGGGGGGGTGAGCAGTTCTTC
d_gene: NA; v_gene: TRBV5-8; abundance: few; j_gene: TRBJ2-1; CDR3aa: CASSLEPSSYNEQFF; CDR3nt: TGTGCCAGCAGCTTGGAGCCGAGCTCCTACAATGAGCAGTTCTTC
d_gene: TRBD1; v_gene: TRBV2; abundance: NA; j_gene: TRBJ1-6; CDR3aa: CASTQGAQSPLHF; CDR3nt: TGTGCCAGCACACAGGGGGCACAATCACCCCTCCACTTT
d_gene: NA; v_gene: TRBV7-9; abundance: NA; j_gene: TRBJ1-6; CDR3aa: CASSSMEVGPLHF; CDR3nt: TGTGCCAGCAGCTCCATGGAGGTCGGACCCCTCCACTTT
d_gene: NA; v_gene: TRBV9; abundance: NA; j_gene: TRBJ2-7; CDR3aa: CASSVAGSNSYEQYF; CDR3nt: TGTGCCAGCAGCGTAGCCGGGAGCAACTCCTACGAGCAGTACTTC
d_gene: TRBD1; v_gene: TRBV19; abundance: few; j_gene: TRBJ1-5; CDR3aa: CASSVGQGKPQHF; CDR3nt: TGTGCCAGTAGTGTGGGACAGGGAAAGCCCCAGCATTTT
d_gene: TRBD1; v_gene: TRBV9; abundance: NA; j_gene: TRBJ2-3; CDR3aa: CASSGQGMGTDTQYF; CDR3nt: TGTGCCAGCAGCGGACAGGGGATGGGCACAGATACGCAGTATTTT